This T cell receptor (beta chain) appears in the sequencing data of a study of monozygotic twins with inflammatory bowel disease. The CDR3 length is 16 residues. Per the germline V gene, CDR1 is LGHNA and CDR2 is YNFKEQ. TCRdb re-called the 5' RACE reads and shows each CDR3 protein once, DNA omitted. Its clone listing holds approximately 400,000 distinct CDR3 sequences. The TCR was taken from a human donor with ulcerative colitis or Crohn's disease, or a healthy co-twin of an affected twin (not recorded which). The specimen was blood. V gene TRBV4-2 combines with J gene TRBJ2-7; there is no DNA to check the TCRdb D call of TRBD1. This CDR3 reads CASSQTRGGDTYEQYF.